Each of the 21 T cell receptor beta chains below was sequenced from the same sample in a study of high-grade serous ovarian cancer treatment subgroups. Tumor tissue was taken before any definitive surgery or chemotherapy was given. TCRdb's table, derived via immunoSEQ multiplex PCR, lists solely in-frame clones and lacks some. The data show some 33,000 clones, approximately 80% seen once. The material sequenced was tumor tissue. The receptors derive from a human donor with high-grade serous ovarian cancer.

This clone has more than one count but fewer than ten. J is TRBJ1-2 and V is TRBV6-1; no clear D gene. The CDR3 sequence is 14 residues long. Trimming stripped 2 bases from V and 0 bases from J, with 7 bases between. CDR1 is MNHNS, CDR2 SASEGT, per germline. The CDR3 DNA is TGTGCCAGCAGTGAAAGAATAGCTAACTATGGCTACACCTTC. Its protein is CASSERIANYGYTF.

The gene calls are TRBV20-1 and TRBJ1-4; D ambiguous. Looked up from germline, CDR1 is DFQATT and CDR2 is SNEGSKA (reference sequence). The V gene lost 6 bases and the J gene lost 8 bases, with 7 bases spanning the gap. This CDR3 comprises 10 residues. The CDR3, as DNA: TGCAGTGCCGGGCGCGAAAAACTGTTTTTT. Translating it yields CSAGREKLFF.

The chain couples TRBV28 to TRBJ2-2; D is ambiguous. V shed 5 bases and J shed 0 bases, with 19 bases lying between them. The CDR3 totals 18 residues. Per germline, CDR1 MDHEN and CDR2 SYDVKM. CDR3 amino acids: CASSPSLWVNANTGELFF. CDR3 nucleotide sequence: TGTGCCAGCAGTCCCAGTTTGTGGGTCAACGCGAACACCGGGGAGCTGTTTTTT.

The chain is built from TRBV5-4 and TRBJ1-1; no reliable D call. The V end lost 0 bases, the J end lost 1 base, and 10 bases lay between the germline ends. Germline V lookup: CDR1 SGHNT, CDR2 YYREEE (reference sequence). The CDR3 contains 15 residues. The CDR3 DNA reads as TGTGCCAGCAGCTTGGGAGTAGGACGGAACACTGAAGCTTTCTTT. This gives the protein CASSLGVGRNTEAFF.

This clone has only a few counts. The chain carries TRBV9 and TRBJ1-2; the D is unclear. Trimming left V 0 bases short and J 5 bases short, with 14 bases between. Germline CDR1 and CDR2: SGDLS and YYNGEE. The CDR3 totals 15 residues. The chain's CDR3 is CASSVGSQSLYGYTF. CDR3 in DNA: TGTGCCAGCAGCGTAGGTAGCCAGAGCCTATATGGCTACACCTTC.

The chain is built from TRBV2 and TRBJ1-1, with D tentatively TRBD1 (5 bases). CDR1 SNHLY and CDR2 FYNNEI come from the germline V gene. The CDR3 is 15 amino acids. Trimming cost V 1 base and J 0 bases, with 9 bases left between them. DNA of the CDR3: TGTGCCAGCAGTGAAGACAGGTTTTTGAACACTGAAGCTTTCTTT. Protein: CASSEDRFLNTEAFF. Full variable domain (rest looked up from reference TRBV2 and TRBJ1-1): EPEVTQTPSHQVTQMGQEVILRCVPISNHLYFYWYRQILGQKVEFLVSFYNNEISEKSEIFDDQFSVERPDGSNFTLKIRSTKLEDSAMYFCASSEDRFLNTEAFFGQGTRLTVV.

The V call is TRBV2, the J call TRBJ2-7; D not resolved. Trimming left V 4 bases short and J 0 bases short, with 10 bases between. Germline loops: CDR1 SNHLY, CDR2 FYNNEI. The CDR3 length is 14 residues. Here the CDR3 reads CASSATVSSYEQYF. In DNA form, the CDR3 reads TGTGCCAGCAGTGCGACGGTTAGCTCCTACGAGCAGTACTTC.

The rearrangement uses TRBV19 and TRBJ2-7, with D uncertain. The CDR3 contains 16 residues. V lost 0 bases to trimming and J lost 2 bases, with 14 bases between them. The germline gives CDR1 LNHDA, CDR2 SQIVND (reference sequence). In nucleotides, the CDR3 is TGTGCCAGTAGTATAGACAGGACGGAAGTAACCTACGAGCAGTACTTC. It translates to CASSIDRTEVTYEQYF. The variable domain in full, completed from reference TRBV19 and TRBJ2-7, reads DGGITQSPKYLFRKEGQNVTLSCEQNLNHDAMYWYRQDPGQGLRLIYYSQIVNDFQKGDIAEGYSVSREKKESFPLTVTSAQKNPTAFYLCASSIDRTEVTYEQYFGPGTRLTVT.

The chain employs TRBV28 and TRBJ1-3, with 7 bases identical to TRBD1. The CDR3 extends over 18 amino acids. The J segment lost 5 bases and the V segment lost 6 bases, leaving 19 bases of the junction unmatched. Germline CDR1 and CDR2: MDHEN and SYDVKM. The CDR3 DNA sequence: TGTGCCAGCAGACTACCAACGGGACAGCCTTGGCTGAGAAACACCATATATTTT. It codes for CASRLPTGQPWLRNTIYF.

The CDR3 loop reads CASSVDGTPSGSFSNEQYF. CDR3 DNA sequence: TGTGCCAGCAGCGTAGACGGCACTCCTAGCGGGAGCTTTTCTAACGAGCAGTACTTC. This sequence joins TRBV9 and TRBJ2-7; TRBD2 matches 10 bases. Unmatched junction bases numbered 17, after V lost 0 bases and J lost 5 bases. Per germline, CDR1 SGDLS and CDR2 YYNGEE. The CDR3 runs 19 residues.

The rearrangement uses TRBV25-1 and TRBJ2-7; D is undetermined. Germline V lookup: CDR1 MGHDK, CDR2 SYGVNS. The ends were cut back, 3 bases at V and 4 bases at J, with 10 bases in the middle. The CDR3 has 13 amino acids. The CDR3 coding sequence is TGTGCCAGCAGTGATGGGGATCGATACGAGCAGTACTTC. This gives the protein CASSDGDRYEQYF.

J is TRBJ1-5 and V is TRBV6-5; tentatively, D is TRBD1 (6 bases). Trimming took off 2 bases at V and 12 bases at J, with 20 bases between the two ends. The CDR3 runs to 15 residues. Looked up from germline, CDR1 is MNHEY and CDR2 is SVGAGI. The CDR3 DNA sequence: TGTGCCAGCAGTTACGGGACACGGGCAATCATGCTCCAGCATTTT. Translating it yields CASSYGTRAIMLQHF.

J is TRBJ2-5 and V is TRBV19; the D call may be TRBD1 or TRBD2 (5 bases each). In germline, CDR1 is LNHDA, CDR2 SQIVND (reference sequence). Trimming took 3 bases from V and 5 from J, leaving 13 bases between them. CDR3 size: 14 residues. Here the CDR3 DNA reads TGTGCCAGTAGTATGCCGGGACCTCGGGAGACCCAGTACTTC. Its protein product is CASSMPGPRETQYF.

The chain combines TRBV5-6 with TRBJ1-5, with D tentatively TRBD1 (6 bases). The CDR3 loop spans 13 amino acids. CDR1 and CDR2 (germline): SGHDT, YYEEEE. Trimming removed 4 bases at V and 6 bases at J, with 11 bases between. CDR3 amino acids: CASSLGGTQPQHF. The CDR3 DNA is TGTGCCAGCAGCCTAGGGGGGACTCAGCCCCAGCATTTT.

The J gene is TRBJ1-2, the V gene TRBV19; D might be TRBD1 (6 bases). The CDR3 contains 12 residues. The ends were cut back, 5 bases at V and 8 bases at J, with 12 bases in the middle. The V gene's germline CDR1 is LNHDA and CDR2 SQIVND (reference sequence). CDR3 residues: CASSLGGTGYTF. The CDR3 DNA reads TGTGCCAGTAGTTTAGGGGGAACAGGCTACACCTTC.

The CDR3 sequence is CASSWADRGRNEQFF. The DNA of the CDR3 is TGTGCCAGCAGCTGGGCTGACAGGGGGCGAAATGAGCAGTTCTTC. V usage is TRBV7-9 and J usage is TRBJ2-1; 10 nucleotides align to TRBD1. Germline V lookup: CDR1 SEHNR, CDR2 FQNEAQ (reference sequence). The V gene end was trimmed by 4 bases and the J gene end by 7 bases; junction bases not matched to a gene: 7. The CDR3 contains 15 residues.

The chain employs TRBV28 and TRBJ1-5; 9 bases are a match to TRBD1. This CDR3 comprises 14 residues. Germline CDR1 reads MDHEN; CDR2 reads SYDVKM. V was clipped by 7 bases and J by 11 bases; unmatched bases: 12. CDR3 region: CASIQDRGLSAQHF. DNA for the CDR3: TGTGCCAGCATTCAGGACAGGGGACTATCAGCCCAGCATTTT.

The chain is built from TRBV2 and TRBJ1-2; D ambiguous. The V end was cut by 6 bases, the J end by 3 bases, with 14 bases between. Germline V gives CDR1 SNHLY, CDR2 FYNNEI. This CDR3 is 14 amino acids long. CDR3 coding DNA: TGTGCCAGCAGCGAAAGAATCCGGGACTATGGCTACACCTTC. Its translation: CASSERIRDYGYTF.

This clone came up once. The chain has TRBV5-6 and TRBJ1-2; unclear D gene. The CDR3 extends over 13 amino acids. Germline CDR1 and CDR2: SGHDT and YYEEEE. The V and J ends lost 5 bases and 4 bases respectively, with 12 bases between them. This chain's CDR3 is CASSTGGGYGYTF. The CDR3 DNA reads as TGTGCCAGCAGTACCGGAGGAGGCTATGGCTACACCTTC. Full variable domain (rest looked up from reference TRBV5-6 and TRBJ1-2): DAGVTQSPTHLIKTRGQQVTLRCSPKSGHDTVSWYQQALGQGPQFIFQYYEEEERQRGNFPDRFSGHQFPNYSSELNVNALLLGDSALYLCASSTGGGYGYTFGSGTRLTVV.

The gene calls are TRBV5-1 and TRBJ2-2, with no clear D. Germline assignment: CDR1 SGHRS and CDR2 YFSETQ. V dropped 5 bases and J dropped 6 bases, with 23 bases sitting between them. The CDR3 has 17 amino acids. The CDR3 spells CASSSLKVGPRPGELFF. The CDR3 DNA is TGCGCCAGCAGTTCGTTAAAGGTTGGGCCTCGCCCCGGGGAGCTGTTTTTT.

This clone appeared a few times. For the CDR3, the DNA is TGTGCCACCCTTTATGAAGCTAACTATGGCTACACCTTC. This encodes CATLYEANYGYTF. This chain joins TRBV28 and TRBJ1-2; the D is unclear. The CDR3 has 13 residues. V lost 10 bases to trimming and J lost 0 bases, with 12 bases between them. From germline, CDR1 is MDHEN and CDR2 SYDVKM.